One sample yielded the 10 T cell receptor beta chains listed below, sequenced in a study of T-cell memory formation after mild COVID-19. TCRdb analysed the 5' RACE reads with MiXCR anew, one entry per CDR3 protein. The table lists over 50,000 distinct CDR3 sequences, approximately 9.1% of them singletons. Sequenced: PBMCs or a T cell subset sorted from them (not recorded which). These receptors were collected from an adult woman who had mild COVID-19 (a few samples of this study predate the infection). Cell type and time point are not known.

The rearrangement links TRBV3-1 to TRBJ2-3; D is possibly TRBD1 (6 bases). Trimming shortened V by 3 bases and J by 2 bases, and 9 bases separated the two germline ends. This CDR3 is 14 amino acids long. Germline assignment: CDR1 LGHDT and CDR2 YNNKEL (reference sequence). CDR3 amino acids: CASSHGDNTDTQYF. In DNA form, the CDR3 reads TGTGCCAGCAGCCACGGGGACAACACAGATACGCAGTATTTT.

The rearrangement uses TRBV20-1 and TRBJ2-7; TRBD1 aligns across 7 bases. The junction had 9 bases not matched to a gene; V was cut back by 0 bases and J by 4 bases. CDR1 is DFQATT, CDR2 SNEGSKA, per germline (reference sequence). There are 15 residues in the CDR3. The CDR3 nucleotides read TGCAGTGCTAGAGACCCCGGACAGGACTGGTACGAGCAGTACTTC. Protein: CSARDPGQDWYEQYF.

This clonotype was detected only a few times. The chain carries TRBV20-1 and TRBJ2-1; D may match TRBD1 or TRBD2 (5 bases each). From germline, CDR1 is DFQATT and CDR2 SNEGSKA (reference sequence). Deletions cut 5 bases from V and 4 bases from J, with 12 bases between. The CDR3 consists of 13 residues. The DNA for the CDR3 is TGCAGTGCTTATGGGACGGCTTACAATGAGCAGTTCTTC. This codes for CSAYGTAYNEQFF.

This clonotype was picked up a small number of times. This sequence joins TRBV7-9 and TRBJ2-1; 10 bases align to TRBD2. The CDR3 is 14 residues long. CDR1 SEHNR and CDR2 FQNEAQ come from the germline V gene (reference sequence). Trimming at V came to 1 base and at J to 8 bases, leaving 2 bases not matched to a gene. The CDR3 region is CASSLVAGGDEQFF. CDR3 DNA sequence: TGTGCCAGCAGCTTAGTAGCGGGAGGCGATGAGCAGTTCTTC.

The sample holds a few counts of this clonotype. This chain links TRBV5-1 with TRBJ2-3; 9 nucleotides agree with TRBD2. The CDR3 consists of 17 residues. Trimming removed 0 bases from V and 5 bases from J; junction bases left unmatched: 10. The germline V gene encodes CDR1 SGHRS and CDR2 YFSETQ. The CDR3 spells CASSLVGTSNSGDTQYF. The CDR3 nucleotides are TGCGCCAGCAGCTTGGTTGGGACTAGCAACTCGGGAGATACGCAGTATTTT.

The chain carries TRBV11-3 and TRBJ2-3; D is unclear. V lost 5 bases and J lost 3, with 12 bases in between. The CDR3 loop spans 14 amino acids. Germline values: CDR1 SGHNT, CDR2 YENEEA. CDR3 residues: CASSPRAPTDTQYF. In DNA form, the CDR3 reads TGTGCCAGCAGCCCTCGGGCACCTACAGATACGCAGTATTTT.

This clonotype was detected ten times or more. The V and J genes are TRBV24-1 and TRBJ2-1; perhaps D is TRBD1 or TRBD2 (5 bases each). Per germline, CDR1 KGHDR and CDR2 SFDVKD. Trimming shortened V by 7 bases and J by 0 bases, and 9 bases separated the two germline ends. This CDR3 contains 14 residues. The CDR3 DNA is TGTGCCACCAGCCGTGGGGGCTCCTACAATGAGCAGTTCTTC. This gives the protein CATSRGGSYNEQFF.

This clonotype was observed a few times. This sequence joins TRBV30 and TRBJ2-3; D is perhaps TRBD2 (6 bases). Deletions cut 3 bases from V and 6 bases from J, with 19 bases between. The CDR3 totals 15 residues. Germline assignment: CDR1 GTSNPN and CDR2 SVGIG (reference sequence). CDR3 loop: CAWRPKTSTADTQYF. In nucleotides, the CDR3 is TGTGCCTGGAGACCCAAGACTAGTACAGCTGATACGCAGTATTTT. The full variable domain, rest sourced from reference TRBV30 and TRBJ2-3, is SQTIHQWPATLVQPVGSPLSLECTVEGTSNPNLYWYRQAAGRGLQLLFYSVGIGQISSEVPQNLSASRPQDRQFILSSKKLLLSDSGFYLCAWRPKTSTADTQYFGPGTRLTVL.

The CDR3 protein is CASSPRTGKETQYF. The CDR3 DNA reads TGTGCCAGCTCACCGAGGACGGGTAAAGAGACCCAGTACTTC. This chain links TRBV18 with TRBJ2-5; D remains ambiguous. CDR1 is KGHSH and CDR2 is LQKENI in the germline V gene. CDR3 size: 14 residues. The ends were cut back, 3 bases at V and 3 bases at J, with 11 bases in the middle.

This chain connects TRBV6-1 to TRBJ2-1; 9 bases agree with TRBD1. This CDR3 contains 15 residues. The trim removed 5 bases at V and 7 bases at J, leaving 9 bases unmatched. Germline lookup yields CDR1 MNHNS and CDR2 SASEGT. DNA for the CDR3: TGTGCCAGCAGTTCCGGGACAGGGTCCTCTAATGAGCAGTTCTTC. Its translation is CASSSGTGSSNEQFF.